Each of the 9 T cell receptor beta chains below was sequenced from the same sample in a study of CD8 T cells in Susac syndrome. After extraction with the RNeasy kit, roughly 0.5 to 1 ug of the RNA was reverse transcribed using random hexamers. TCRdb re-called the immunoSEQ multiplex PCR reads with MiXCR, one entry per CDR3 protein. The sample has about 190,000 distinct CDR3 sequences, almost 96% seen once. The specimen was CD4+ T cells from PBMCs. The receptor set was obtained from a human donor with Susac syndrome.

The chain combines TRBV29-1 with TRBJ2-5; maybe TRBD2 (6 bases). CDR3 length equals 13 residues. In germline, CDR1 is SQVTM, CDR2 ANQGSEA. Trimming pared 4 bases from V and 5 bases from J, leaving 14 bases between. The CDR3 loop is CSVGSTAGETQYF. CDR3 sequence (DNA): TGCAGCGTTGGATCGACGGCGGGGGAGACCCAGTACTTC.

The V and J genes are TRBV6-2 or TRBV6-3 and TRBJ2-7; 9 bases line up with TRBD1. V was pared by 5 bases and J by 3 bases, with 8 bases of the junction left unmatched. The CDR3 length is 15 residues. The germline V gene has CDR1 MNHEY and CDR2 SVGEGT. The CDR3 DNA follows: TGTGCCAGCAGTCCACACCGACAGGGGGACTACGAGCAGTACTTC. Its translation is CASSPHRQGDYEQYF.

The chain combines TRBV11-2 with TRBJ2-2, with 8 bases fitting TRBD2. This CDR3 comprises 16 residues. The J segment lost 3 bases and the V segment lost 5 bases, leaving 8 bases of the junction unmatched. Germline values: CDR1 SGHAT, CDR2 FQNNGV. The CDR3 coding sequence is TGTGCCAGCAGCACAAGCGGGGGCGTGTACACCGGGGAGCTGTTTTTT. Translation: CASSTSGGVYTGELFF.

This sequence joins TRBV6-5 and TRBJ2-2; TRBD2 is a possible D gene (5 bases). Trimming stripped 1 base from V and 2 bases from J, with 8 bases between. Germline values: CDR1 MNHEY, CDR2 SVGAGI. The CDR3 totals 15 residues. In DNA, the CDR3 is TGTGCCAGCAGTTACTTTCGGGGAAACACCGGGGAGCTGTTTTTT. Its translation: CASSYFRGNTGELFF.

This clonotype came up once. This rearrangement joins TRBV29-1 to TRBJ2-5, with 12 bases fitting TRBD2. V was clipped by 5 bases and J by 2 bases; unmatched bases: 9. Germline assignment: CDR1 SQVTM and CDR2 ANQGSEA. The CDR3 runs to 16 residues. DNA of the CDR3: TGCAGCGTTTCATTCGGGACTAGCGGGCGACAAGAGACCCAGTACTTC. It is translated as CSVSFGTSGRQETQYF.

This clonotype occurred once. V usage is TRBV19 and J usage is TRBJ2-1; 10 positions match TRBD2. Germline V gene data show CDR1 as LNHDA and CDR2 as SQIVND (reference sequence). The CDR3 loop spans 15 amino acids. The V gene end was trimmed by 6 bases and the J gene end by 6 bases; junction bases not matched to a gene: 8. The CDR3 nucleotides read TGTGCCAGTAGCAGAGCGGGGGGGGCGACCAATGAGCAGTTCTTC. Amino acid sequence: CASSRAGGATNEQFF.

The rearrangement links TRBV12-3 or TRBV12-4 to TRBJ2-1, with no clear D. This CDR3 contains 11 residues. V was pared by 3 bases and J by 8 bases, with 5 bases between. The CDR3 region is CASSFGDEQFF. CDR3 DNA: TGTGCCAGCAGTTTTGGGGATGAGCAGTTCTTC.

The chain has TRBV6-2 or TRBV6-3 and TRBJ2-1, with D uncertain. V was clipped by 3 bases and J by 2 bases, with 11 bases between them. Germline loops: CDR1 MNHEY, CDR2 SVGEGT. The CDR3 runs 15 residues. The CDR3 is CASSYIRAAYNEQFF. CDR3 bases: TGTGCCAGCAGTTATATTAGGGCTGCCTACAATGAGCAGTTCTTC.

The chain joins TRBV4-2 to TRBJ1-2, with D tentatively TRBD1 (6 bases). Germline assignment: CDR1 LGHNA and CDR2 YNFKEQ. Between the trimmed V and J ends, which lost 3 bases and 5 bases, there was a span of 16 bases. This CDR3 is 15 amino acids long. The CDR3 DNA sequence: TGTGCCAGCAGCCAGTTTAACAGGGATTTTTATGGCTACACCTTC. Protein product: CASSQFNRDFYGYTF.